Listed here are 8 T cell receptor beta chains from one sample, sequenced in a study of CD8+ T cells in alopecia areata. Noted treatment: oral pan-JAK inhibitor, 5-10 mg twice daily. Reverse transcribed after extraction, RNA yielded cDNA as the sequencing template. The table came from immunoSEQ multiplex PCR; TCRdb's copy has only in-frame clones and leaves some out. The sample consists of approximately 65,000 clones, under 60% of them appearing once. Sequences were derived from CD8+ T cells sorted from blood, sampled around week 36, from a patient treated with tofacitinib. The receptor set was obtained from a human donor with alopecia areata.

The chain has TRBV7-2 and TRBJ2-2; 10 bases map to TRBD2. The CDR3 contains 14 residues. V gave up 6 bases and J gave up 6 bases; unmatched junction bases: 4. Germline lookup yields CDR1 SGHTA and CDR2 FQGNSA. CDR3 loop: CASRAGGDAGELFF. CDR3 DNA sequence: TGTGCCAGCAGAGCGGGAGGGGACGCCGGGGAGCTGTTTTTT. The variable domain in full, completed from reference TRBV7-2 and TRBJ2-2, reads GAGVSQSPSNKVTEKGKDVELRCDPISGHTALYWYRQSLGQGLEFLIYFQGNSAPDKSGLPSDRFSAERTGGSVSTLTIQRTQQEDSAVYLCASRAGGDAGELFFGEGSRLTVL.

This rearrangement joins TRBV5-1 to TRBJ2-1, with TRBD2 matching over 12 bases. This CDR3 contains 16 residues. Germline loops: CDR1 SGHRS, CDR2 YFSETQ. V was pared by 0 bases and J by 6 bases, with 4 bases of the junction left unmatched. CDR3: CASSLVASGRANEQFF. The CDR3 nucleotides are TGCGCCAGCAGCTTGGTTGCTAGCGGGAGGGCCAATGAGCAGTTCTTC.

This clone was observed a handful of times. The chain carries TRBV28 and TRBJ2-1, with TRBD1 matching over 10 bases. Per germline, CDR1 MDHEN and CDR2 SYDVKM. CDR3 size: 18 residues. J gave up 4 bases and V 8 bases, and 17 bases lay outside the gene matches. The CDR3 DNA follows: TGTGCCAGCGTCCGGGGACAGGGGCCAACTAGCGCGTACAATGAGCAGTTCTTC. Residues: CASVRGQGPTSAYNEQFF.

V is TRBV4-3 and J is TRBJ2-5, with 12 bases matching TRBD2. V lost 4 bases, J lost 5 bases, and 5 bases stayed unmatched. Germline CDR1 is LGHNA and CDR2 is YSLEER. This CDR3 is 15 amino acids long. In DNA form, the CDR3 reads TGCGCCAGCAGCCCTGAGACTAGCGGGAGTGAGACCCAGTACTTC. Amino acids: CASSPETSGSETQYF.

Here the CDR3 reads CASGVRDRAGSNQPQHF. CDR3 in DNA: TGTGCCAGCGGGGTACGTGACAGGGCGGGCAGCAATCAGCCCCAGCATTTT. J is TRBJ1-5 and V is TRBV27, with 7 bases fitting TRBD1. The CDR3 is made up of 17 amino acids. CDR1 is MNHEY, CDR2 SMNVEV, per germline (reference sequence). The V gene end was trimmed by 8 bases and the J gene end by 1 base; junction bases not matched to a gene: 14.

The chain joins TRBV4-1 to TRBJ2-3; 8 bases align to TRBD2. V trimming: 2 bases; J trimming: 4 bases; junction bases outside the gene matches: 5. CDR3 length equals 15 residues. Germline V gives CDR1 MGHRA, CDR2 YSYEKL. The DNA for the CDR3 is TGCGCCAGCAGCCAACCGGGAGGGCCCCCAGATACGCAGTATTTT. This translates into CASSQPGGPPDTQYF.

The rearrangement uses TRBV14 and TRBJ2-5; 7 positions match TRBD2. Per the germline V gene, CDR1 is SGHDN and CDR2 is FVKESK. This CDR3 spans 14 amino acids. Trimming at V came to 2 bases and at J to 5 bases, leaving 5 bases not matched to a gene. CDR3 nucleotides: TGTGCCAGCAGCCAACCCGGGGAGGGGGAGACCCAGTACTTC. Encoded protein: CASSQPGEGETQYF.

V is TRBV13 and J is TRBJ1-2; TRBD1 matches at 7 bases. The V and J ends lost 3 bases and 9 bases, in that order; junction bases with no gene match: 13. This CDR3 spans 15 amino acids. Germline V gene sequence: CDR1 PRHDT, CDR2 FYEKMQ (reference sequence). CDR3 sequence: CASSLGLPNRGSYTF. Here the CDR3 DNA reads TGTGCCAGCAGCTTGGGGCTACCCAACAGGGGCAGCTACACCTTC.